The TCR beta chain described here comes from a study of T cell responses to AZD1222 COVID-19 vaccine. Overall study: Second-dose schedules of about 4 or about 12 weeks were combined. Broader study findings: Along spike, vaccine-associated CD4 TCRs were found throughout, with dominance at 160-218 and 743-854. Spike-specific TCR repertoires showed rising breadth and depth after two AZD1222 doses. Most donors were white British, females outnumbered males, and clonal diversity was possibly underestimated.

Sequencing used immunoSEQ multiplex PCR; TCRdb keeps in-frame clones, though not all of them. This table holds 100,000 to 150,000 clones, approximately 86% found once. Germline CDR1 is SGHKS and CDR2 is YYEKEE (reference sequence). V lost 4 bases, J lost 0 bases, and 13 bases lay in between. CDR3 length: 15 amino acids. This clone came up once. The antigen is undetermined. The source was peripheral blood, collected on day 0 of AZD1222 vaccination. The chain is built from TRBV5-5 and TRBJ2-5; D gene unclear. The receptor was isolated from an adult in good health. As DNA, the CDR3 is TGTGCCAGCAGCCCCCCAATAGGGTACCAAGAGACCCAGTACTTC. Amino acid sequence: CASSPPIGYQETQYF.